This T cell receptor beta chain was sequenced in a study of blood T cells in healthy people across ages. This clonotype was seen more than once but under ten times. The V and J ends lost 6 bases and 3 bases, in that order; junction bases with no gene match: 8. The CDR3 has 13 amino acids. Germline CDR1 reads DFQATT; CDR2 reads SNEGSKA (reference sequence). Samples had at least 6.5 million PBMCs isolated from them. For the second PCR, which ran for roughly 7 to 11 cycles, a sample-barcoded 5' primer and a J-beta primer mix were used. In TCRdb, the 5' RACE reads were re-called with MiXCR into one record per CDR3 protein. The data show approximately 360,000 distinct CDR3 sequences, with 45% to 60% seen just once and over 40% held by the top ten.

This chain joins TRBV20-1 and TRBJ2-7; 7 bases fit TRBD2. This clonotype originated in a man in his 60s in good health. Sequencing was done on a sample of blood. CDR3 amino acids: CSARASGDYEQYF. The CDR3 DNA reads TGCAGTGCCCGGGCTAGCGGCGACTACGAGCAGTACTTC.